Listed below are T cell receptor beta chains from one sample, sequenced in a study of graft-versus-host responses after intestinal transplantation. The data were produced by immunoSEQ multiplex PCR, yet TCRdb's version contains in-frame clones alone and is incomplete. Of about 86,000 clones in the sample, about 88% were seen once. Their antigen targets remain unknown. The sequencing here drew on unstimulated CD4+ T cells sorted from spleen or lymph node cells, taken before transplant. The receptors were sampled from a human donor who was the organ donor for an intestinal transplant. Each CDR3 is given with its conserved first and last residue. A D gene is named only where the DNA matches it firmly. The size entry is marked missing in some rows and otherwise reads once, few, many or a size class.

size	V	D	J	DNA	CDR3
few	TRBV6-5	TRBD1	TRBJ1-5	TGTGCCAGCAGTGCCGACAGGGATAGCAATCAGCCCCAGCATTTT	CASSADRDSNQPQHF
-	TRBV7-2	-	TRBJ2-2	TGTGCCAGCAGCTTAGCGCGGGAAGGGGAGCTGTTTTTT	CASSLAREGELFF
-	TRBV4-3	-	TRBJ1-5	TGCGCCAGCGGCAACATGGGCCAGCCCCAGCATTTT	CASGNMGQPQHF
-	TRBV19	TRBD2	TRBJ2-7	TGTACCAGTAGCAGACTAGCGGGAGGCTACGAGCAGTACTTC	CTSSRLAGGYEQYF
-	TRBV5-6	-	TRBJ1-2	TGTGCCAGCAGCCCGATCCGGGGGGCGAGTGGCTACACCTTC	CASSPIRGASGYTF
-	TRBV18	-	TRBJ1-2	TGTGCCAGCTCACCAGGGCAGGGGAATGGCTACACCTTC	CASSPGQGNGYTF
-	TRBV19	TRBD2	TRBJ2-5	TGTGCCAGTAGTATCGCGGGAGGACCCAAAGAGACCCAGTACTTC	CASSIAGGPKETQYF
-	TRBV6-5	-	TRBJ1-2	TGTGCCAGCAGTAGAGACGGAGCACCCTATGGCTACACCTTC	CASSRDGAPYGYTF
-	TRBV5-1	-	TRBJ1-2	TGCGCCAGCAGCCCCCGGCGGTCAGAAGGCTACACCTTC	CASSPRRSEGYTF
-	TRBV11-3	TRBD1	TRBJ1-6	TGTGCCAGCAGCTTAGGACAGGGAAGGGATTCACCCCTCCACTTT	CASSLGQGRDSPLHF
-	TRBV28	-	TRBJ2-3	TGTGCCAGCATGACTTCGCCCCAACCAGATACGCAGTATTTT	CASMTSPQPDTQYF
-	TRBV9	TRBD1	TRBJ1-1	TGTGCCAGCAGCGTAGTGACAGGGGTGGGGGACACTGAAGCTTTCTTT	CASSVVTGVGDTEAFF
-	TRBV20-1	TRBD1	TRBJ2-7	TGCGACTCGACAGGGGGCGAGCAGTACTTC	CDSTGGEQYF
-	TRBV6-5	-	TRBJ2-2	TGTGCCACCTCCCCGACAGGGAACACCGGGGAGCTGTTTTTT	CATSPTGNTGELFF
-	TRBV28	TRBD2	TRBJ2-1	TGTGCCAGCAATTCCGCCCCTCTAGCGGGAGGGCGGAATGAGCAGTTCTTC	CASNSAPLAGGRNEQFF
-	TRBV29-1	-	TRBJ2-5	TGCAGCGTTGAAGGCTTCGGGGACACCCTTTTGCGACAAGAGACCCAGTACTTC	CSVEGFGDTLLRQETQYF
-	TRBV29-1	TRBD1	TRBJ2-3	TGCAGCGTGGGCCGGGACAGACTTACAGATACGCAGTATTTT	CSVGRDRLTDTQYF
-	TRBV5-6	TRBD1	TRBJ1-4	TGTGCCAGCAGCTTCAGGGGGACAGGAGAAAAACTGTTTTTT	CASSFRGTGEKLFF
-	TRBV28	TRBD1	TRBJ2-3	TGTGCCAGCAGGGCGGACAGGGGATACACAGATACGCAGTATTTT	CASRADRGYTDTQYF
-	TRBV6-5	-	TRBJ2-2	TGTGCCAGCAGTTACTCCAGGGCCCGCGCCGGGGAGCTGTTTTTT	CASSYSRARAGELFF
-	TRBV7-2	-	TRBJ2-5	TGTGCCAGCAGCTTAGTAGTAGTTAGCCAAGAGACCCAGTACTTC	CASSLVVVSQETQYF
-	TRBV7-2	-	TRBJ1-2	TGTGCCAGCAGCTTAGCGGAGGCTAACTATGGCTACACCTTC	CASSLAEANYGYTF
-	TRBV7-2	TRBD2	TRBJ2-3	TGTGCCAGCAGCTTATCTAGCGGGAGGCCAGATACGCAGTATTTT	CASSLSSGRPDTQYF
few	TRBV4-3	TRBD2	TRBJ2-1	TGCGCCAGCAGCCAAGATCCTCCGTTGACTAGCGGGAGGTACAATGAGCAGTTCTTC	CASSQDPPLTSGRYNEQFF
few	TRBV5-4	TRBD1	TRBJ1-3	TGTGCCAGCAGCCCGGGACAGGGGGGTAGTGGAAACACCATATATTTT	CASSPGQGGSGNTIYF
-	TRBV6-5	TRBD1	TRBJ1-5	TGTGCCAGCAGTAAAGACAGGGGGCCTAATCAGCCCCAGCATTTT	CASSKDRGPNQPQHF
-	TRBV10-1	TRBD1	TRBJ2-5	TGCGCCAGCGGGGACAGGGGCCCCCCCAGGACCCAGTACTTC	CASGDRGPPRTQYF
-	TRBV2	TRBD1	TRBJ1-5	TGTGCCAGCACGGACAGGGATAGCAATCAGCCCCAGCATTTT	CASTDRDSNQPQHF
-	TRBV6-5	-	TRBJ1-2	TGTGCCAGCAGTTCAGGGTATGGCTACACCTTC	CASSSGYGYTF
-	TRBV11-1	-	TRBJ2-7	TGTGCCAGCAGCTTCAACTACGAGCAGTACTTC	CASSFNYEQYF
once	TRBV4-1	TRBD2	TRBJ2-1	TGCGCCAGCAGCCCCGGCGGGGGGCGGGGGACCTACAATGAGCAGTTCTTC	CASSPGGGRGTYNEQFF
-	TRBV5-4	-	TRBJ2-2	TGTGCAGACTCGACAGCGAACACCGGGGAGCTGTTTTTT	CADSTANTGELFF
once	TRBV6-5	TRBD2	TRBJ2-5	TGTGCCAGCAGGTCCGGGACTAGCGGGGAGACCCAGTACTTC	CASRSGTSGETQYF
-	TRBV6-6	-	TRBJ1-1	TGTGCCAGCAGTTACTCGATTACGGGAAACACTGAAGCTTTCTTT	CASSYSITGNTEAFF
once	TRBV28	TRBD2	TRBJ2-5	TGTGCCAGTCGTTTAGCGGGAGAGACCCAGTACTTC	CASRLAGETQYF
few	TRBV18	-	TRBJ1-5	TGTGCCAGCTCCCGCTCGGGGGGAGACCAGCCCCAGCATTTT	CASSRSGGDQPQHF
-	TRBV6-6	-	TRBJ2-1	TGTGCCAGCAGTCCCTCGGCGGTTGAGCAGTTCTTC	CASSPSAVEQFF
-	TRBV19	TRBD1	TRBJ1-2	TGTGCCAGTAGTATACGGGACAGCGCCCGGGGTGGCTACACCTTC	CASSIRDSARGGYTF
-	TRBV5-1	-	TRBJ2-1	TGCGCCAGCAGCTTGGGTGCCAGGGGGGCTGATGAGCAGTTCTTC	CASSLGARGADEQFF
few	TRBV6-1	TRBD1	TRBJ1-6	TGTGCCAGCAGTGAAGGACAGGGATTTTCACCCCTCCACTTT	CASSEGQGFSPLHF
-	TRBV7-3	TRBD2	TRBJ2-1	TGTGCCAGCAGCGTAGGCGGGAGGCGGAATGAGCAGTTCTTC	CASSVGGRRNEQFF